The 3 T cell receptor beta chains in this list originate from one sample, sequenced in a study of OX40 agonist ivuxolimab in advanced cancers. Here immunoSEQ multiplex PCR was the method, and the copy in TCRdb shows in-frame clones only, minus some. The sample carries 45,000 to 60,000 clones, 83% recorded once. Sample: CD4+ or CD8+ T cells sorted from blood, taken in a trial of the OX40 agonist ivuxolimab. The source is an adult with an advanced solid tumor such as melanoma, head and neck, liver or kidney cancer.

The table lists this clone with a count of one. The DNA of the CDR3 is TGCGCCAGCAGCCCGGGGGCAGGGGCCACTGAAGCTTTCTTT. Translated, it gives CASSPGAGATEAFF. The rearrangement uses TRBV5-1 and TRBJ1-1; D perhaps matches TRBD1 (6 bases). This CDR3 contains 14 residues. The germline V gene has CDR1 SGHRS and CDR2 YFSETQ. Trimming pared 4 bases from V and 4 bases from J, leaving 14 bases between.

This rearrangement joins TRBV6-1 to TRBJ1-6; D possibly corresponds to TRBD1 (5 bases). V lost 3 bases to trimming and J lost 10 bases, with 19 bases between them. The CDR3 spans 16 residues. Germline CDR1 is MNHNS and CDR2 is SASEGT. The DNA of the CDR3 is TGTGCCAGCAGTGACAGGACATCCCAGCGCTACTCACCCCTCCACTTT. Residues: CASSDRTSQRYSPLHF.

This chain links TRBV28 with TRBJ2-5, with 8 bases matching TRBD1. The V segment lost 5 bases and the J segment 5 bases; nucleotides outside the gene matches: 4. Germline CDR1 reads MDHEN; CDR2 reads SYDVKM. This CDR3 is built from 13 residues. The CDR3 reads CASSPTGVETQYF. The CDR3 nucleotides read TGTGCCAGCAGTCCGACAGGGGTTGAGACCCAGTACTTC.